These 6 T cell receptor beta chains were sequenced from one sample in a study of blood T cell repertoires in COVID-19 (dated by TCRdb to 2018 to 2020). Library method: the immunoSEQ multiplex PCR assay. The table comes from immuneACCESS by way of TCRdb, which keeps in-frame sequences with V and J called. Part of the clones is missing from these tables; in studies checked, under half for an unresolved V gene and the rest for unknown reasons. The sample table holds 300,000 to 400,000 clones, of which 86% were seen once. The ten largest clones capture approximately 4.4% of the sample. Sequencing used PBMCs or T cells enriched from blood (not recorded which). These receptors were obtained from a woman aged 35 to 49 with acute COVID-19.

The V and J genes are TRBV7-3 and TRBJ2-1, with TRBD2 identical over 11 bases. The CDR3 runs to 15 residues. Trimming at V came to 5 bases and at J to 4 bases, leaving 4 bases not matched to a gene. The germline gives CDR1 SGHTA, CDR2 FQGTGA. CDR3 in DNA: TGTGCCAGCAGCGTCACTAGCGGGGGTTACAATGAGCAGTTCTTC. It translates to CASSVTSGGYNEQFF.

The rearrangement links TRBV7-9 to TRBJ1-1, with unresolved D. The CDR3 runs 14 residues. CDR1 is SEHNR and CDR2 is FQNEAQ in the germline V gene (reference sequence). V shed 5 bases and J shed 5 bases, with 15 bases lying between them. CDR3 protein: CASSTLPGETEAFF. The CDR3 DNA reads as TGTGCCAGCAGCACCCTACCTGGGGAGACTGAAGCTTTCTTT.

The V and J genes are TRBV4-2 and TRBJ2-3, with D perhaps TRBD2 (6 bases). The germline V and J ends were trimmed by 1 base and 2 bases, with 13 bases remaining between them. Germline CDR1 and CDR2: LGHNA and YNFKEQ. CDR3 size: 16 residues. CDR3 bases: TGTGCCAGCAGCCAAGGGGCGGGGAGGACCACAGATACGCAGTATTTT. Translation: CASSQGAGRTTDTQYF.

The rearrangement joins TRBV28 to TRBJ1-2; weak D call: TRBD1 (6 bases). The V and J ends lost 6 bases and 6 bases respectively, with 14 bases between them. The CDR3 runs to 13 residues. The germline CDR1 and CDR2 sequences are MDHEN and SYDVKM. Written as DNA, the CDR3 is TGTGCCAGCAGCCGTACAGGGAGGGATGGCTACACCTTC. It specifies CASSRTGRDGYTF.

The genes are TRBV28 and TRBJ2-3, with D tentatively TRBD1 (6 bases). The CDR3 runs 16 residues. Germline V lookup: CDR1 MDHEN, CDR2 SYDVKM. V lost 5 bases and J 2 bases, leaving 17 bases between the germline ends. The CDR3 region is CASSPRQAPITDTQYF. The CDR3 nucleotides are TGTGCCAGCAGTCCGAGACAGGCCCCCATCACAGATACGCAGTATTTT. The variable domain in full, with the rest retrieved from reference TRBV28 and TRBJ2-3, is DVKVTQSSRYLVKRTGEKVFLECVQDMDHENMFWYRQDPGLGLRLIYFSYDVKMKEKGDIPEGYSVSREKKERFSLILESASTNQTSMYLCASSPRQAPITDTQYFGPGTRLTVL.

The chain carries TRBV6-5 and TRBJ1-1; D is ambiguous. V lost 1 base and J 3 bases, leaving 6 bases between the germline ends. Germline loops: CDR1 MNHEY, CDR2 SVGAGI. The CDR3 is 13 residues long. The CDR3 protein is CASSYYRDTEAFF. In DNA, the CDR3 is TGTGCCAGCAGTTACTATCGTGACACTGAAGCTTTCTTT.